This TCR beta chain emerged from a study of T cell repertoires in cytomegalovirus infection. Across the whole study: HLA-C-restricted CMV epitopes, recently identified, and well-studied HLA-B-restricted ones were used by the study. Matching HLA type, along with CMV infection, was indicated by public TCR beta signatures.

Whole-study results and caveats: Public TCR beta family frequency separated CMV-and-HLA carriers, including in an independent cohort. HLA-C-restricted CMV-specific TCR beta clonotypes were dominant in the ex vivo response.

TCRdb used MiXCR to reprocess the reads, holding one entry per CDR3 protein. The sample holds about 700,000 distinct CDR3 sequences, about 30% seen once. As to this clonotype: Its target is unknown.

Germline trimming cut 4 bases from V and 10 bases from J; bases unmatched to any gene: 7. The CDR3 extends over 14 amino acids. Germline-derived CDR1 and CDR2 are SGHNT and YYREEE (reference sequence). The chain is built from TRBV5-4 and TRBJ1-6; 8 bases align to TRBD1. This sample comprised cultured PBMCs, obtained from culture after CMV antigen stimulation. The clonotype originates from a human donor in good health (CMV status not recorded). Some clones in this sample may be carry-over from other donors' samples. The CDR3: CASSGDRGISPLHF. In nucleotides, the CDR3 is TGTGCCAGCAGCGGCGACAGGGGAATCTCACCCCTCCACTTT.